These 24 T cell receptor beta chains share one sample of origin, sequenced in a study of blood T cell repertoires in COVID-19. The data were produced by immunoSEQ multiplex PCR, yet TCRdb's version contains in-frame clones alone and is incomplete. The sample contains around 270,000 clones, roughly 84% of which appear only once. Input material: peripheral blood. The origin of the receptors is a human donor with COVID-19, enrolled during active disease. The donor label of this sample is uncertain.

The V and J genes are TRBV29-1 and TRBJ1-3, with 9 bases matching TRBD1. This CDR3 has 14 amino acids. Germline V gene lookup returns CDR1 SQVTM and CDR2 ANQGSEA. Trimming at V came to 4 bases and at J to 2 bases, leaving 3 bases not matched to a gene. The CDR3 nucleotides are TGCAGCGTTGGACAGGGGGAAACTGGAAACACCATATATTTT. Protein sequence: CSVGQGETGNTIYF.

CDR3 DNA sequence: TGTGCCAGTAGTTGGACTAGCGGCACAGATACGCAGTATTTT. It specifies CASSWTSGTDTQYF. The chain combines TRBV19 with TRBJ2-3; 9 bases fit TRBD2. CDR1 is LNHDA and CDR2 is SQIVND in the germline V gene (reference sequence). J lost 1 base, V lost 5 bases, and 1 base had no gene match. The CDR3 contains 14 residues. The full variable domain, its missing parts supplied by reference TRBV19 and TRBJ2-3, is DGGITQSPKYLFRKEGQNVTLSCEQNLNHDAMYWYRQDPGQGLRLIYYSQIVNDFQKGDIAEGYSVSREKKESFPLTVTSAQKNPTAFYLCASSWTSGTDTQYFGPGTRLTVL.

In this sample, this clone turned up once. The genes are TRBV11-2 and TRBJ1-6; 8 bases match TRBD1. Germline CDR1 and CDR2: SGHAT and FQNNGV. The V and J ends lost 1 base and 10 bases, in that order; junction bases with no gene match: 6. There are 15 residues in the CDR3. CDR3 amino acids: CASSLAGGVRSPLHF. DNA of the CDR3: TGTGCCAGCAGCTTAGCAGGGGGCGTAAGGTCACCCCTCCACTTT. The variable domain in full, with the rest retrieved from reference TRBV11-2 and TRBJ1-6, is EAGVAQSPRYKIIEKRQSVAFWCNPISGHATLYWYQQILGQGPKLLIQFQNNGVVDDSQLPKDRFSAERLKGVDSTLKIQPAKLEDSAVYLCASSLAGGVRSPLHFGNGTRLTVT.

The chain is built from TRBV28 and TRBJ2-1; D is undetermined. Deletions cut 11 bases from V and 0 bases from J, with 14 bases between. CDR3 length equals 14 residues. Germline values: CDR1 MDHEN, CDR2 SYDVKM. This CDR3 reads CALGTPDSYNEQFF. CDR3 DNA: TGTGCCCTAGGAACCCCTGACTCCTACAATGAGCAGTTCTTC.

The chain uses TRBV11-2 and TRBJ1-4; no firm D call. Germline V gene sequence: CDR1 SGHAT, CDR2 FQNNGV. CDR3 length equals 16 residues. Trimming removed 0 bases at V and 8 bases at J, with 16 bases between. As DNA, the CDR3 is TGTGCCAGCAGCTTAGATCCCCCCTTGACGGGAGAAAAACTGTTTTTT. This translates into CASSLDPPLTGEKLFF.

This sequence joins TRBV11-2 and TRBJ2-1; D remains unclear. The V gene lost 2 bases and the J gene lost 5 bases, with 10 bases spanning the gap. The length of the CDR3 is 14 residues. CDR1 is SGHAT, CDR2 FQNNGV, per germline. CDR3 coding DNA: TGTGCCAGCAGCTTACATCCCACAGACAATGAGCAGTTCTTC. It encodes CASSLHPTDNEQFF.

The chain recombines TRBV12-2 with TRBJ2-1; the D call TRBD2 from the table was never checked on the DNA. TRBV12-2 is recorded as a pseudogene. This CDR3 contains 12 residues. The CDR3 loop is CASRLDFDEQFF. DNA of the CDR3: TGTGCAAGTCGCTTAGATTTCGATGAGCAGTTCTTC.

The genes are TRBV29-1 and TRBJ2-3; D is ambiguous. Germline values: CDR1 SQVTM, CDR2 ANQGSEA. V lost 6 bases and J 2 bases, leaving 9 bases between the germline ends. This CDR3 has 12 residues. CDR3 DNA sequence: TGCAGCGTCCTAATCGTCACAGATACGCAGTATTTT. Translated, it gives CSVLIVTDTQYF.

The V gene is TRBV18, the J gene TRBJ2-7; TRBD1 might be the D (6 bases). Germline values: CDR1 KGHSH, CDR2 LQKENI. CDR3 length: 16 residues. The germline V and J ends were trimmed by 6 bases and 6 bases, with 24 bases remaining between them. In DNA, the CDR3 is TGTGCCAGCTCTCCGACGGGGCAGGGGATTGGTGCCGAGCAGTACTTC. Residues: CASSPTGQGIGAEQYF.

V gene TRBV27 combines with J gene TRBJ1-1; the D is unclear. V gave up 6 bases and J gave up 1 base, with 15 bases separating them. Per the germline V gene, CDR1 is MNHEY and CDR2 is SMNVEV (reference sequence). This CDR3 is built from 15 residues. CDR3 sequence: CASSLRTSGNTEAFF. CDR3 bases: TGTGCCAGCAGCTTACGGACTAGCGGGAACACTGAAGCTTTCTTT.

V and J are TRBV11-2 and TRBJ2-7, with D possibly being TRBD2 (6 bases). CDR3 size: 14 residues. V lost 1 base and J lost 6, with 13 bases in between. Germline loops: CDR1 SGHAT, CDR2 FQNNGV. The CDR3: CASSLGRLTSEQYF. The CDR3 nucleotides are TGTGCCAGCAGCTTAGGTCGTTTGACTAGCGAGCAGTACTTC.

The CDR3 loop reads CASSRWDRASNYGYTF. The CDR3 DNA reads TGTGCCAGCAGCCGATGGGACAGGGCTTCTAACTATGGCTACACCTTC. This chain links TRBV7-6 with TRBJ1-2; 9 nucleotides agree with TRBD1. The CDR3 is 16 residues long. Trimming took 5 bases from V and 0 from J; bases not matched to a gene: 7. In germline, CDR1 is SGHVS, CDR2 FNYEAQ.

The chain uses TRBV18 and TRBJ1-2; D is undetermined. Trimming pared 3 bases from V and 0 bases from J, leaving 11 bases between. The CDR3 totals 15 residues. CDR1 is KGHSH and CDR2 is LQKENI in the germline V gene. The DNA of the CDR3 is TGTGCCAGCTCACCTCCCTTAGAAGCTAACTATGGCTACACCTTC. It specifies CASSPPLEANYGYTF. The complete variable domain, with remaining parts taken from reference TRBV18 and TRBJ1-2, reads NAGVMQNPRHLVRRRGQEARLRCSPMKGHSHVYWYRQLPEEGLKFMVYLQKENIIDESGMPKERFSAEFPKEGPSILRIQQVVRGDSAAYFCASSPPLEANYGYTFGSGTRLTVV.

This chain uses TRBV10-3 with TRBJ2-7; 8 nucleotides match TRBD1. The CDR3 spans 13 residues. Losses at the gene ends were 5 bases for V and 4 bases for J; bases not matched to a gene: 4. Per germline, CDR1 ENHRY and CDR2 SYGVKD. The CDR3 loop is CAISRTGSYEQYF. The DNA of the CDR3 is TGTGCCATCAGTAGGACAGGGTCGTACGAGCAGTACTTC.

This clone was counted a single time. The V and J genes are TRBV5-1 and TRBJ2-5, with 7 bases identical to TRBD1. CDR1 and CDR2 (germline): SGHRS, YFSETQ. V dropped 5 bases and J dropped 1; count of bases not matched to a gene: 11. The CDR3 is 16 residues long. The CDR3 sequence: CASSFLGQMIQETQYF. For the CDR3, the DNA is TGCGCCAGCAGTTTTCTGGGACAGATGATCCAAGAGACCCAGTACTTC. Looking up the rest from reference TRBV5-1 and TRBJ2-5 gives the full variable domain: KAGVTQTPRYLIKTRGQQVTLSCSPISGHRSVSWYQQTPGQGLQFLFEYFSETQRNKGNFPGRFSGRQFSNSRSEMNVSTLELGDSALYLCASSFLGQMIQETQYFGPGTRLLVL.

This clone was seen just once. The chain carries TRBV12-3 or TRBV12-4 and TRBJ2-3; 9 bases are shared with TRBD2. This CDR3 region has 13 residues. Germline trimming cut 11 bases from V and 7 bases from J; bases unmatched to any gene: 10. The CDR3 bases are TGTGCCTCTGGGTTAGCGGGAGCACATACGCAGTATTTT. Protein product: CASGLAGAHTQYF.

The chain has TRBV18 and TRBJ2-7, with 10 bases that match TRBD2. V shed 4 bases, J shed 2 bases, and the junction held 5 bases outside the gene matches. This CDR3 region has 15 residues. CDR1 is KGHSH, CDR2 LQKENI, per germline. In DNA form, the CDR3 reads TGTGCCAGCTCACTCGGGACTAGCGATACCTACGAGCAGTACTTC. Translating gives CASSLGTSDTYEQYF.

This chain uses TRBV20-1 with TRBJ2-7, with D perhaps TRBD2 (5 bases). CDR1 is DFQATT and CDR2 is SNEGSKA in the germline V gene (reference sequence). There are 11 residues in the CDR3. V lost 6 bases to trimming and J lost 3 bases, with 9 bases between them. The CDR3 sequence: CSAKRNYEQYF. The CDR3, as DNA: TGCAGTGCGAAGCGGAACTACGAGCAGTACTTC.

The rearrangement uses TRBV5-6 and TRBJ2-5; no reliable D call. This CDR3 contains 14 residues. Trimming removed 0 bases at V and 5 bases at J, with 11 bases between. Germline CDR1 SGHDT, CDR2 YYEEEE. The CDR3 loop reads CASSLAGGAETQYF. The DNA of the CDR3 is TGTGCCAGCAGCTTGGCCGGCGGAGCGGAGACCCAGTACTTC.

The CDR3 loop is CAWSNDRDQPQHF. Here the CDR3 DNA reads TGTGCCTGGAGTAACGACAGGGATCAGCCCCAGCATTTT. This chain links TRBV30 with TRBJ1-5; 7 bases line up with TRBD1. Losses at the gene ends were 2 bases for V and 5 bases for J; bases not matched to a gene: 3. The CDR3 is 13 residues long. Germline V gene data show CDR1 as GTSNPN and CDR2 as SVGIG (reference sequence).

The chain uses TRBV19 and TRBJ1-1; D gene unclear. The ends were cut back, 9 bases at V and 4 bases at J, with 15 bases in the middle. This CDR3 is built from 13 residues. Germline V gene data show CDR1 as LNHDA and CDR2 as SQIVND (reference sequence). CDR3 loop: CASRGWARTEAFF. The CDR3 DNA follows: TGTGCCAGCAGAGGGTGGGCGCGCACTGAAGCTTTCTTT.

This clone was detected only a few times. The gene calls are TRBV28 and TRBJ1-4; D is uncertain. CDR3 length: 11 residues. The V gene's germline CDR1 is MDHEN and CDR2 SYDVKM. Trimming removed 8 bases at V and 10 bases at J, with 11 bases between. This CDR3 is CASARRGKLFF. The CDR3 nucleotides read TGTGCCAGCGCCCGCCGAGGAAAACTGTTTTTT.

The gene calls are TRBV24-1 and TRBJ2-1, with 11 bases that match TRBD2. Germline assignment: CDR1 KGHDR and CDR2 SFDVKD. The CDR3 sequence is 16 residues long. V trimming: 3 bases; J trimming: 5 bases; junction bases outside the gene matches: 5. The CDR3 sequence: CATSDGGLAGNNEQFF. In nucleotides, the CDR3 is TGTGCCACCAGTGATGGCGGACTAGCGGGTAACAATGAGCAGTTCTTC.

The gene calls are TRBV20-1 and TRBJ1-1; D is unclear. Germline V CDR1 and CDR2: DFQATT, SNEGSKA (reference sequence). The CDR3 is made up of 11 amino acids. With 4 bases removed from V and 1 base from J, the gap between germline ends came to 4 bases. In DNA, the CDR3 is TGCAGTGCTAACTCGAACACTGAAGCTTTCTTT. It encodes CSANSNTEAFF.